This T cell receptor (beta chain) was captured in a study of CD8 T cells in ankylosing spondylitis. Study-level results: Ankylosing spondylitis blood appeared to carry a characteristic TCR beta motif of several highly homologous variants.

Germline CDR1 is MNHEY and CDR2 is SVGAGI. J gave up 6 bases and V 8 bases, and 7 bases lay outside the gene matches. The CDR3 is 14 residues long. This clonotype was counted many times. Antigen: not known. Libraries for TCR beta were made by quantitative 5'-RACE with molecular barcodes. TCRdb used MiXCR to reprocess the 5' RACE reads, holding one entry per CDR3 protein. The repertoire consists of 150,000 to 200,000 distinct CDR3 sequences, with 13% occurring once and the leading ten covering approximately 11%. The material sequenced was blood, either unsorted or a sorted T cell fraction (not recorded which). The clonotype was recovered from a female donor with ankylosing spondylitis or in good health (not recorded which). The chain joins TRBV6-5 to TRBJ2-1, with 10 nucleotides matching TRBD2. The CDR3 DNA is TGTGCCAGCGCTACTAGCGGGATCGGCAATGAGCAGTTCTTC. Its protein is CASATSGIGNEQFF.